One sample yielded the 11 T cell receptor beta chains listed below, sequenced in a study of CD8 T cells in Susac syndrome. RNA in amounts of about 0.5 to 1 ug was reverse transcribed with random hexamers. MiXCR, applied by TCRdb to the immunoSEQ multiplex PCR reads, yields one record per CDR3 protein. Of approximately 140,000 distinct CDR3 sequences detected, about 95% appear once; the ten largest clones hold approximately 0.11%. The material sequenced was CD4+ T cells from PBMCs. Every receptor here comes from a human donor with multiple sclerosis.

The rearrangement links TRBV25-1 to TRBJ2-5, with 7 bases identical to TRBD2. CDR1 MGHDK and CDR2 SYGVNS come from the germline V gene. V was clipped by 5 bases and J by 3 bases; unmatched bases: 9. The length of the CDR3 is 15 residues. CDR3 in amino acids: CASSRSGVNKETQYF. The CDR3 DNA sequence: TGTGCCAGCAGTAGGAGCGGGGTAAACAAAGAGACCCAGTACTTC.

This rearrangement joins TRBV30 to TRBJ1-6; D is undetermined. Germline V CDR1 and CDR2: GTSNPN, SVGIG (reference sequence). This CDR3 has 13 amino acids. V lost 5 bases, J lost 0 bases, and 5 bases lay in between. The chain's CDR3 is CAWESSYNSPLHF. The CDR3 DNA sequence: TGTGCCTGGGAGAGCTCCTATAATTCACCCCTCCACTTT.

The CDR3 DNA reads as TGCGCCAGCAGCTCGGACAGGGTGGGGACCTACGAGCAGTACTTC. The encoded protein is CASSSDRVGTYEQYF. V usage is TRBV5-1 and J usage is TRBJ2-7; the match to TRBD1 covers 8 bases. Germline CDR1 SGHRS, CDR2 YFSETQ. Trimming removed 3 bases from V and 2 bases from J; junction bases left unmatched: 7. CDR3 length: 15 amino acids.

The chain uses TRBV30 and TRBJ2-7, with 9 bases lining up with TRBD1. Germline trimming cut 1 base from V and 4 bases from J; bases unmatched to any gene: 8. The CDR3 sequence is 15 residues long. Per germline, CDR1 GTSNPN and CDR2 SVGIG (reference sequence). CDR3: CAWSAPWDREYEQYF. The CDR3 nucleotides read TGTGCCTGGAGTGCCCCATGGGACAGGGAGTACGAGCAGTACTTC.

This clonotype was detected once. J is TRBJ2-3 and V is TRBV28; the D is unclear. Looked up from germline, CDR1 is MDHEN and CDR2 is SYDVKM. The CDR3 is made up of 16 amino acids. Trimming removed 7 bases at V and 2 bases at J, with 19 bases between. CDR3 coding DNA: TGTGCCAGCAATACCAATCGGGCCCCTTTCACAGATACGCAGTATTTT. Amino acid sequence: CASNTNRAPFTDTQYF.

The CDR3 sequence is CASSLTGTGGSGANVLTF. The CDR3 DNA is TGTGCCAGCTCACTCACCGGGACAGGGGGCTCTGGGGCCAACGTCCTGACTTTC. J is TRBJ2-6 and V is TRBV18; TRBD1 aligns across 11 bases. The V segment lost 4 bases and the J segment 0 bases; nucleotides outside the gene matches: 5. CDR3 length equals 18 residues. CDR1 is KGHSH, CDR2 LQKENI, per germline.

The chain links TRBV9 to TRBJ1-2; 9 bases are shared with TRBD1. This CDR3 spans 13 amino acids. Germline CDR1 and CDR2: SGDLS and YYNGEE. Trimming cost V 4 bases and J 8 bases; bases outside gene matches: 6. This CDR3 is CASSIRTGVGYTF. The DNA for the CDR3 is TGTGCCAGCAGCATACGGACAGGGGTAGGCTACACCTTC.

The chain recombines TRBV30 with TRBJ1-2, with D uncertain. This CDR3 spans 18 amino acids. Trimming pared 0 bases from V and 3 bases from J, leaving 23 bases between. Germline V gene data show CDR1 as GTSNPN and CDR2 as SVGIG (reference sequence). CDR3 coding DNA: TGTGCCTGGAGTGTACGACTCCTCGGGCCCGGCGGCGACTATGGCTACACCTTC. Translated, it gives CAWSVRLLGPGGDYGYTF.

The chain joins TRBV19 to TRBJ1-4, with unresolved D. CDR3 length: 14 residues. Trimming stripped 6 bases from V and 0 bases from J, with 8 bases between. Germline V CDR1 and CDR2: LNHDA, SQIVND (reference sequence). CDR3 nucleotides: TGTGCCAGTAGCAACAGACCAACTAATGAAAAACTGTTTTTT. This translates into CASSNRPTNEKLFF.

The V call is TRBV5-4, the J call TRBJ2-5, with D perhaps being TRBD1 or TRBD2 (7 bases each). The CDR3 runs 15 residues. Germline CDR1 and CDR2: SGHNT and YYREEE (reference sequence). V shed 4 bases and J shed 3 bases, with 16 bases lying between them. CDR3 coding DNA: TGTGCCAGCAGCCCTAGACAGGGAGGGAAAGAGACCCAGTACTTC. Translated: CASSPRQGGKETQYF. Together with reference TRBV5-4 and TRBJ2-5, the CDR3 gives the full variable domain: ETGVTQSPTHLIKTRGQQVTLRCSSQSGHNTVSWYQQALGQGPQFIFQYYREEENGRGNFPPRFSGLQFPNYSSELNVNALELDDSALYLCASSPRQGGKETQYFGPGTRLLVL.

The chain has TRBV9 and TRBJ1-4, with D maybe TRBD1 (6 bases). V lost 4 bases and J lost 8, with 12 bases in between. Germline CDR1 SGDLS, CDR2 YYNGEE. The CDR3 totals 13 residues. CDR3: CASSFTGNEKLFF. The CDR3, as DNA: TGTGCCAGCAGCTTCACAGGGAACGAAAAACTGTTTTTT. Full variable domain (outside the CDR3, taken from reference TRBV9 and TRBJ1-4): DSGVTQTPKHLITATGQRVTLRCSPRSGDLSVYWYQQSLDQGLQFLIQYYNGEERAKGNILERFSAQQFPDLHSELNLSSLELGDSALYFCASSFTGNEKLFFGSGTQLSVL.